A selection of T cell receptor beta chains follows, all from one sample in a study of blood T cell repertoires in COVID-19. Using immunoSEQ multiplex PCR, the repertoire was profiled, and TCRdb retains in-frame clones only, with some absent. The sample includes about 140,000 clones, roughly four fifths seen only once; the top ten take approximately 5.8%. The sample was peripheral blood. Receptor source: a human donor in a cohort sampled during active COVID-19. The CDR3 runs from the conserved cysteine through the conserved F or W. The order of the fields is V gene, clone size, D gene, CDR3 length, J gene, CDR3 protein, CDR3 DNA. D genes are given only for firm matches. The size entry is marked missing in some rows and otherwise reads once, few, many or a size class.

TRBV3-1/TRBV3-2	NA	NA	14	TRBJ2-5	CASSSLYLGETQYF	TGTGCCAGCAGCTCTTTATATCTAGGAGAGACCCAGTACTTC
TRBV5-6	NA	NA	14	TRBJ1-3	CASSLGAVRNTIYF	TGTGCCAGCAGCTTAGGGGCGGTGCGAAACACCATATATTTT
TRBV7-2	NA	NA	16	TRBJ2-1	CASSFRRQSGINEQFF	TGTGCCAGCAGCTTCCGACGACAATCCGGAATCAATGAGCAGTTCTTC
TRBV7-6	NA	NA	14	TRBJ2-2	CASSYHSGPGELFF	TGTGCCAGCAGCTACCACTCAGGGCCCGGGGAGCTGTTTTTT
TRBV2	NA	TRBD1	14	TRBJ2-7	CASSRDSKAYEQYF	TGTGCCAGCAGTAGGGACAGTAAAGCCTACGAGCAGTACTTC
TRBV7-2	NA	TRBD2	15	TRBJ2-3	CASSPTSGGSDTQYF	TGTGCCAGCAGTCCGACTAGCGGGGGCTCAGATACGCAGTATTTT
TRBV9	NA	NA	14	TRBJ1-1	CASSPQGFGTEAFF	TGTGCCAGCAGCCCACAGGGATTCGGGACTGAAGCTTTCTTT
TRBV4-3	NA	NA	16	TRBJ2-2	CASSQDSGDATGELFF	TGCGCCAGCAGCCAAGATAGCGGAGACGCCACCGGGGAGCTGTTTTTT
TRBV15	NA	NA	14	TRBJ1-5	CATSRGLSNQPQHF	TGTGCCACCAGCAGGGGACTTAGCAATCAGCCCCAGCATTTT
TRBV7-9	NA	TRBD1	14	TRBJ2-4	CASSFGQGVDIQYF	TGTGCCAGCAGCTTCGGGCAGGGGGTTGACATTCAGTACTTC
TRBV5-4	NA	NA	13	TRBJ2-1	CASSLGSNNEQFF	TGTGCCAGCAGCTTGGGTAGTAACAATGAGCAGTTCTTC
TRBV7-6	NA	NA	16	TRBJ2-7	CASSPGGLAGLYEQYF	TGTGCCAGCAGCCCAGGGGGATTAGCGGGGTTGTACGAGCAGTACTTC
TRBV28	NA	NA	13	TRBJ1-6	CALGRDVNSPLHF	TGTGCCTTGGGGCGGGATGTGAATTCACCCCTCCACTTT
TRBV18	NA	TRBD1	18	TRBJ2-1	CASSPLLPGQGMAGEQFF	TGTGCCAGCTCACCACTATTACCGGGACAGGGAATGGCGGGGGAGCAGTTCTTC
TRBV3-1/TRBV3-2	NA	TRBD2	20	TRBJ2-1	CASSHKGSGSGGRRYNEQFF	TGTGCCAGCAGCCATAAGGGGTCTGGTAGCGGGGGGCGCAGATACAATGAGCAGTTCTTC
TRBV18	NA	TRBD1	15	TRBJ1-2	CASSHSGTGGYGYTF	TGTGCCAGCTCACACTCCGGGACAGGGGGCTATGGCTACACCTTC
TRBV7-2	once	NA	15	TRBJ1-1	CASSLEGGGVTEAFF	TGTGCCAGCAGCTTAGAGGGGGGAGGGGTCACTGAAGCTTTCTTT
TRBV7-2	NA	TRBD1	14	TRBJ2-7	CASSLTRAGGEQYF	TGTGCCAGCAGCTTAACGAGGGCAGGGGGCGAGCAGTACTTC
TRBV6-2/TRBV6-3	NA	NA	14	TRBJ1-6	CASSYPTGNSPLHF	TGTGCCAGCAGTTACCCGACGGGAAATTCACCCCTCCACTTT
TRBV4-3	once	NA	14	TRBJ2-7	CASSRSRDGYEQYF	TGCGCCAGCAGCCGAAGCAGGGATGGCTACGAGCAGTACTTC
TRBV4-2	NA	NA	16	TRBJ1-5	CASSQDRGQSNQPQHF	TGTGCCAGCAGCCAAGACCGAGGACAGAGCAATCAGCCCCAGCATTTT
TRBV19	NA	NA	14	TRBJ1-1	CASSIQGPNTEAFF	TGTGCCAGTAGTATCCAGGGGCCGAACACTGAAGCTTTCTTT
TRBV2	NA	NA	14	TRBJ2-5	CASSEGQGLETQYF	TGTGCCAGCAGTGAAGGGCAGGGGTTAGAGACCCAGTACTTC
TRBV20-1	NA	NA	11	TRBJ1-2	CSATRNYGYTF	TGCAGTGCTACTAGAAACTATGGCTACACCTTC
TRBV19	NA	NA	14	TRBJ2-2	CASSRPRAGGELFF	TGTGCCAGTAGTAGGCCCCGAGCGGGCGGGGAGCTGTTTTTT
TRBV12-3/TRBV12-4	NA	NA	13	TRBJ1-5	CASSGAGNQPQHF	TGTGCCAGCAGTGGGGCTGGCAATCAGCCCCAGCATTTT
TRBV19	NA	TRBD1	14	TRBJ1-4	CASSDRGRGEKLFF	TGTGCCAGTAGTGACAGGGGGCGCGGTGAAAAACTGTTTTTT
TRBV28	NA	TRBD1	15	TRBJ2-2	CASGSGQGKDRELFF	TGTGCCAGCGGCTCGGGACAGGGAAAAGATCGGGAGCTGTTTTTT
TRBV5-1	NA	NA	15	TRBJ1-4	CASSLTQGSNEKLFF	TGCGCCAGCAGCTTGACCCAGGGTTCTAATGAAAAACTGTTTTTT
TRBV4-1	NA	TRBD1	19	TRBJ2-5	CASSQPLKRQGVPGETQYF	TGCGCCAGCAGCCAACCGCTTAAGAGACAGGGGGTTCCGGGAGAGACCCAGTACTTC
TRBV6-2/TRBV6-3	NA	NA	14	TRBJ1-5	CASSYGGGNQPQHF	TGTGCCAGCAGTTACGGGGGCGGCAATCAGCCCCAGCATTTT
TRBV4-3	NA	NA	17	TRBJ2-1	CASSQDVSGGTYNEQFF	TGCGCCAGCAGCCAAGATGTCTCCGGGGGAACCTACAATGAGCAGTTCTTC
TRBV5-1	NA	NA	15	TRBJ1-1	CASRKQPREDNEAFF	TGCGCCAGCAGAAAACAACCCAGGGAAGATAATGAAGCTTTCTTT
TRBV6-1	NA	TRBD1	18	TRBJ2-6	CASSARDRQYSGANVLTF	TGTGCCAGCAGTGCCCGGGACAGGCAATACTCTGGGGCCAACGTCCTGACTTTC
TRBV11-2	NA	TRBD2	14	TRBJ2-1	CASNIAGVYNEQFF	TGTGCCAGCAACATAGCGGGCGTCTACAATGAGCAGTTCTTC
TRBV4-1	NA	TRBD1	16	TRBJ1-1	CASSRQQGQANTEAFF	TGCGCCAGCAGCCGGCAGCAGGGACAGGCCAACACTGAAGCTTTCTTT
TRBV19	NA	NA	14	TRBJ1-4	CASKGGQAVEKLFF	TGTGCCAGCAAAGGTGGCCAGGCCGTCGAAAAACTGTTTTTT
TRBV19	NA	TRBD2	17	TRBJ2-1	CASSLRLAGAIVDEQFF	TGTGCCAGTAGTCTTAGACTAGCGGGGGCAATTGTGGATGAGCAGTTCTTC
TRBV28	NA	NA	17	TRBJ1-5	CASSLVTGPGSNQPQHF	TGTGCCAGCAGTTTAGTTACAGGGCCCGGTAGCAATCAGCCCCAGCATTTT
TRBV5-1	NA	NA	15	TRBJ2-7	CASSLVQGRSYEQYF	TGCGCCAGCAGCTTGGTCCAGGGGCGCTCCTACGAGCAGTACTTC
TRBV7-2	NA	NA	11	TRBJ2-7	CASSSGDEQYF	TGTGCCAGCAGCTCGGGGGACGAGCAGTACTTC
TRBV19	once	NA	16	TRBJ1-5	CASEPATAFSNQPQHF	TGTGCCAGTGAGCCGGCGACAGCCTTTAGCAATCAGCCCCAGCATTTT
TRBV2	NA	TRBD1	13	TRBJ1-2	CATQDRPNYGYTF	TGTGCCACCCAGGACAGGCCAAACTATGGCTACACCTTC
TRBV18	NA	NA	14	TRBJ2-7	CASSTFGDTYEQYF	TGTGCCAGCTCAACATTCGGGGATACCTACGAGCAGTACTTC
TRBV30	NA	TRBD1	11	TRBJ1-4	CAWETGGKLFF	TGTGCCTGGGAGACAGGGGGAAAACTGTTTTTT
TRBV12-2	NA	NA	18	TRBJ1-1	CARHIVSTPRGAWTEAFF	TGTGCAAGACACATCGTATCCACGCCGCGGGGCGCGTGGACTGAAGCTTTCTTT
TRBV6-1	few	NA	13	TRBJ2-7	CASSDYSSYEQYF	TGTGCCAGCAGTGATTACAGTTCCTACGAGCAGTACTTC
TRBV6-5	NA	NA	13	TRBJ1-6	CASGAAAAIPLHF	TGTGCCAGCGGAGCAGCCGCCGCCATCCCCCTCCACTTT
TRBV7-9	once	TRBD2	17	TRBJ2-6	CASSPRGGRSGANVLTF	TGTGCCAGCAGCCCACGGGGAGGGCGCTCTGGGGCCAACGTCCTGACTTTC
TRBV28	NA	NA	16	TRBJ2-3	CASSSPPPGETDTQYF	TGTGCCAGCAGTTCCCCCCCTCCGGGGGAAACAGATACGCAGTATTTT
TRBV3-1/TRBV3-2	NA	NA	12	TRBJ2-7	CASSQGEVEQYF	TGTGCCAGCAGCCAAGGGGAGGTCGAGCAGTACTTC
TRBV6-1	NA	TRBD1	16	TRBJ1-4	CASSGQGGLVNEKLFF	TGTGCCAGCAGTGGGCAGGGGGGCTTGGTTAATGAAAAACTGTTTTTT
TRBV7-3	NA	TRBD1	14	TRBJ2-2	CASSKGQANGELFF	TGTGCCAGCAGCAAAGGACAGGCAAACGGGGAGCTGTTTTTT
TRBV28	NA	NA	12	TRBJ1-5	CASSLQGQPQHF	TGTGCCAGCAGTCTCCAGGGGCAGCCCCAGCATTTT
TRBV10-3	NA	TRBD2	18	TRBJ2-2	CAISANSGGLKNTGELFF	TGTGCCATCAGTGCTAATAGCGGGGGACTAAAGAACACCGGGGAGCTGTTTTTT
TRBV5-4	once	NA	16	TRBJ2-2	CASSSRGGGYTGELFF	TGTGCCAGCAGCTCCCGGGGAGGGGGATACACCGGGGAGCTGTTTTTT
TRBV7-2	NA	NA	13	TRBJ2-1	CASSYDWSNEQFF	TGTGCCAGCAGTTACGATTGGAGCAATGAGCAGTTCTTC
TRBV6-5	NA	NA	15	TRBJ2-1	CASSRGGRGDNEQFF	TGTGCCAGTTCGAGGGGGGGCCGAGGTGACAATGAGCAGTTCTTC
TRBV10-3	NA	NA	15	TRBJ2-2	CAISERQSNTGELFF	TGTGCCATCAGTGAACGACAGTCTAACACCGGGGAGCTGTTTTTT
TRBV6-5	NA	NA	13	TRBJ1-1	CAITITSNTEAFF	TGTGCCATCACGATCACTTCGAACACTGAAGCTTTCTTT